The 8 T cell receptor beta chains below were found in one sample sequenced in a study of blood T cell repertoires in COVID-19. Sequenced by immunoSEQ multiplex PCR; TCRdb stores in-frame clones only, minus some. Among some 320,000 clones, 90% were seen once, and the ten largest hold around 3.9%. Input material: PBMCs or T cells enriched from blood (not recorded which). All receptors come from a woman aged 25 to 45 who had been exposed to COVID-19.

The chain combines TRBV10-1 with TRBJ2-2; 9 bases line up with TRBD1. V was clipped by 6 bases and J by 6 bases; unmatched bases: 17. Germline assignment: CDR1 WNHNN and CDR2 SYGVQD (reference sequence). The CDR3 has 18 residues. Here the CDR3 DNA reads TGCGCCAGCAGGGCAGAGGACAGGGGTTGGGGATATCCCGGGGAGCTGTTTTTT. Translated, it gives CASRAEDRGWGYPGELFF.

The chain has TRBV27 and TRBJ2-2, with D maybe TRBD2 (5 bases). This CDR3 comprises 18 residues. Deletions cut 2 bases from V and 6 bases from J, with 22 bases between. Germline V CDR1 and CDR2: MNHEY, SMNVEV (reference sequence). CDR3 nucleotide sequence: TGTGCCAGCAGTTTAATTCACTCCATGGCCGGAGGCGCCGGGGAGCTGTTTTTT. Translated: CASSLIHSMAGGAGELFF.

The CDR3 reads CASSLATAGEQYF. As DNA, the CDR3 is TGTGCCAGCAGCTTGGCAACAGCTGGCGAGCAGTACTTC. The rearrangement links TRBV5-4 to TRBJ2-7, with D unresolved. This CDR3 is built from 13 residues. Trimming cost V 0 bases and J 6 bases, with 10 bases left between them. Germline assignment: CDR1 SGHNT and CDR2 YYREEE (reference sequence).

This clone has just a few counts. This rearrangement joins TRBV18 to TRBJ2-5; 7 bases are shared with TRBD1. This CDR3 is built from 13 residues. The junction had 0 bases not matched to a gene; V was cut back by 0 bases and J by 5 bases. Germline lookup yields CDR1 KGHSH and CDR2 LQKENI. CDR3 region: CASSPPRGETQYF. The DNA of the CDR3 is TGTGCCAGCTCACCACCCAGGGGGGAGACCCAGTACTTC. Full variable domain (missing parts from reference TRBV18 and TRBJ2-5): NAGVMQNPRHLVRRRGQEARLRCSPMKGHSHVYWYRQLPEEGLKFMVYLQKENIIDESGMPKERFSAEFPKEGPSILRIQQVVRGDSAAYFCASSPPRGETQYFGPGTRLLVL.

This clone appeared a few times. The gene calls are TRBV19 and TRBJ2-2, with D maybe TRBD1 (5 bases). The V end lost 3 bases, the J end lost 3 bases, and 11 bases lay between the germline ends. The CDR3 is 15 residues long. The germline CDR1 and CDR2 sequences are LNHDA and SQIVND (reference sequence). This chain's CDR3 is CASSIRARDTGELFF. As DNA, the CDR3 is TGTGCCAGTAGTATCAGGGCTAGGGACACCGGGGAGCTGTTTTTT.

This chain links TRBV12-5 with TRBJ2-7, with TRBD2 matching over 7 bases. The CDR3 is 20 amino acids. Per the germline V gene, CDR1 is LGHNT and CDR2 is FRNRAP. V was pared by 0 bases and J by 0 bases, with 17 bases of the junction left unmatched. CDR3 region: CASGLVRGDPSGTLSYEQYF. The CDR3 nucleotides read TGTGCTAGTGGTTTGGTACGGGGGGACCCCTCGGGGACCCTCTCCTACGAGCAGTACTTC.

The rearrangement links TRBV9 to TRBJ2-1, with D perhaps TRBD2 (6 bases). CDR1 SGDLS and CDR2 YYNGEE come from the germline V gene. Between the trimmed V and J ends, which lost 7 bases and 4 bases, there was a span of 18 bases. The CDR3 runs to 15 residues. The DNA of the CDR3 is TGTGCCAGCGGCACAACGGGGGATGCATACAATGAGCAGTTCTTC. Residues: CASGTTGDAYNEQFF.

The rearrangement uses TRBV5-1 and TRBJ1-1, with 7 bases that match TRBD1. V dropped 5 bases and J dropped 2; count of bases not matched to a gene: 9. There are 15 residues in the CDR3. Germline CDR1 and CDR2: SGHRS and YFSETQ. The CDR3 is CASRLNRGGNTEAFF. DNA of the CDR3: TGCGCCAGCAGGCTAAACAGGGGTGGCAACACTGAAGCTTTCTTT.